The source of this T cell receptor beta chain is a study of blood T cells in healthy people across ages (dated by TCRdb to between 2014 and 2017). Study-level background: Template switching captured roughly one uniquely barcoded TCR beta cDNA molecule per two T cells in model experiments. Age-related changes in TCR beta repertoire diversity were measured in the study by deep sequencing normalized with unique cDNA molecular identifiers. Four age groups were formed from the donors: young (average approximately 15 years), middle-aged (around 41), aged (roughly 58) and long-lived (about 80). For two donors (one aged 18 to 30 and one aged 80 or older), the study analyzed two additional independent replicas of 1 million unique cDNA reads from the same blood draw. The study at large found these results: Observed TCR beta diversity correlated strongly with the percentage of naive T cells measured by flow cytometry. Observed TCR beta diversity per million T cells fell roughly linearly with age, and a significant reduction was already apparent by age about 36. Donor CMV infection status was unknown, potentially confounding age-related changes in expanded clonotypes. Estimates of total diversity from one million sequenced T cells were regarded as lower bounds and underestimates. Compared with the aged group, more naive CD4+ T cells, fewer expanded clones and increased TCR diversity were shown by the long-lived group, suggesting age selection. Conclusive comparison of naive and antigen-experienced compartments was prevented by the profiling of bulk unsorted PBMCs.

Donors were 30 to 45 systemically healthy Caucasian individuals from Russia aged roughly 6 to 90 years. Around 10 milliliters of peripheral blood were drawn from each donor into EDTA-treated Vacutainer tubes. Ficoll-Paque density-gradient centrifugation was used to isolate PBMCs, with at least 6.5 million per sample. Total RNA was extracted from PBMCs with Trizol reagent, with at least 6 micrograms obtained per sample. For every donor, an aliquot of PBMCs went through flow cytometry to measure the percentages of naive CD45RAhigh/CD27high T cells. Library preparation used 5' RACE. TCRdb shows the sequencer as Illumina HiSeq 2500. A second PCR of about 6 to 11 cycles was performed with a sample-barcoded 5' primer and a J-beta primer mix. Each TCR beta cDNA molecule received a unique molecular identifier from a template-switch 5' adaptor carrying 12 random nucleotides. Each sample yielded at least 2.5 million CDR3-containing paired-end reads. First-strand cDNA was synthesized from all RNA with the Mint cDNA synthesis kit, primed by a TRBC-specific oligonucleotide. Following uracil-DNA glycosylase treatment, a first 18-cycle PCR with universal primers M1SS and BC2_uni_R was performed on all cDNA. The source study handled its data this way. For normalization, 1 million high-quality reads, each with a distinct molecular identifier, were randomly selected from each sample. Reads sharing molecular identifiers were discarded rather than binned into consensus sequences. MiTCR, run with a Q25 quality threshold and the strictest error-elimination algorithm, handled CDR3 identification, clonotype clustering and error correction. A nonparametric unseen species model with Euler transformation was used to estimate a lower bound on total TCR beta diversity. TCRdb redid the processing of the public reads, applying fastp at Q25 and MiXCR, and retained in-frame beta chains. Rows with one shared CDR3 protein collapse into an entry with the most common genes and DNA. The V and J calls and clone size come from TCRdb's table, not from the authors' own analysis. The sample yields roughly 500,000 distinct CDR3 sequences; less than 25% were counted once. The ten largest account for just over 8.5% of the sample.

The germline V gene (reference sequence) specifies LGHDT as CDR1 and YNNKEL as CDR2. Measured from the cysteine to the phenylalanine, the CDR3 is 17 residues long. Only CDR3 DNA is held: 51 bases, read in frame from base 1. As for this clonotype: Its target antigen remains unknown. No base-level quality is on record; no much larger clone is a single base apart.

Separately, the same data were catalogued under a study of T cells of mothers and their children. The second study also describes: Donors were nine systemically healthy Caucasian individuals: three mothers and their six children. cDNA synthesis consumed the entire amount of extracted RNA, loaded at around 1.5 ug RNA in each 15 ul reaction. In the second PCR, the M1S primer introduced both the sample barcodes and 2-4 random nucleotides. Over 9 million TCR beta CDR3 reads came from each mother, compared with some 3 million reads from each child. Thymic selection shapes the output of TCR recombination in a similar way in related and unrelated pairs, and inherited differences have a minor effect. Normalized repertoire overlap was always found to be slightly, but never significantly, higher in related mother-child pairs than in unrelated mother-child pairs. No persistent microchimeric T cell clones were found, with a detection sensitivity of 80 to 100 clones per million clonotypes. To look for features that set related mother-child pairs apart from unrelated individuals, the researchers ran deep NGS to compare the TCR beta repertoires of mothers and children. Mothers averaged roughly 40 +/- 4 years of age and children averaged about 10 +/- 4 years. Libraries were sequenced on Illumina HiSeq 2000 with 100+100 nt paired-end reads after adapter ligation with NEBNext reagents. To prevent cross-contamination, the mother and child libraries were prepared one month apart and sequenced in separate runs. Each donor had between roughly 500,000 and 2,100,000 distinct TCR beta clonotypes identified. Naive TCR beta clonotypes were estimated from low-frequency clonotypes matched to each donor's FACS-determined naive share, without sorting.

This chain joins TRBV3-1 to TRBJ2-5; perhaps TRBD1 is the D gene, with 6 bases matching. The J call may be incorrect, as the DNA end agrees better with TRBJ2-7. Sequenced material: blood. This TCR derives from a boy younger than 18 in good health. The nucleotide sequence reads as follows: TGTGCCAGCAGCCAAGCTCCGACCGGGACACCAGGCTACGAGCAGTACTTC. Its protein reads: CASSQAPTGTPGYEQYF.